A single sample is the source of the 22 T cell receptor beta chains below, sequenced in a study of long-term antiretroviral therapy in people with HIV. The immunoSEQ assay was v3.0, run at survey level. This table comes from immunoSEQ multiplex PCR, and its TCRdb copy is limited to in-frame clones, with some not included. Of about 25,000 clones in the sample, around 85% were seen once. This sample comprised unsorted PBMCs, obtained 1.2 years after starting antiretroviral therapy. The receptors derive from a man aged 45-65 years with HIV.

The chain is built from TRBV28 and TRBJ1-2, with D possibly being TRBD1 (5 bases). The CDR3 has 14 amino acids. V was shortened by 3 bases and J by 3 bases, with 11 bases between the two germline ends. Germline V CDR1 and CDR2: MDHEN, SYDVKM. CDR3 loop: CASSLGGMDYGYTF. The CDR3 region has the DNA TGTGCCAGCAGTTTGGGGGGTATGGACTATGGCTACACCTTC.

CDR3 amino acids: CASSPPGPGNTIYF. The DNA of the CDR3 is TGTGCCAGCTCACCACCAGGGCCGGGAAACACCATATATTTT. The chain has TRBV18 and TRBJ1-3; D remains ambiguous. The CDR3 has 14 residues. Trimming took off 0 bases at V and 4 bases at J, with 7 bases between the two ends. The germline V gene encodes CDR1 KGHSH and CDR2 LQKENI.

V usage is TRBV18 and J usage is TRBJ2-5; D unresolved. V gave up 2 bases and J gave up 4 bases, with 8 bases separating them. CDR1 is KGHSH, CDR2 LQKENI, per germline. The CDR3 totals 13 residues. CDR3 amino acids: CASSPSLSETQYF. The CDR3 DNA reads TGTGCCAGCTCACCAAGTCTGTCAGAGACCCAGTACTTC.

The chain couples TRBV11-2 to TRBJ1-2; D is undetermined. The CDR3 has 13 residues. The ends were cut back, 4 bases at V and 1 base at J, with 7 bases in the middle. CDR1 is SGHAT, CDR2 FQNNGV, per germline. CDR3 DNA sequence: TGTGCCAGCAGCTACGCGGGTAACTATGGCTACACCTTC. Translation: CASSYAGNYGYTF.

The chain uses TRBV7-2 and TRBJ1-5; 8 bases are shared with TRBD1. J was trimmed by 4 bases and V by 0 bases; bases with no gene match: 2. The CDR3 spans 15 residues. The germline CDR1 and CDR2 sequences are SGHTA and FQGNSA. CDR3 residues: CASSLAGTGNQPQHF. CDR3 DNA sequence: TGTGCCAGCAGCTTAGCGGGGACAGGTAATCAGCCCCAGCATTTT.

CDR3 sequence (DNA): TGTGCCAGCAGTTTCGCGCGCCTAGCGGGTAAGGATGAGCAGTTCTTC. This encodes CASSFARLAGKDEQFF. J is TRBJ2-1 and V is TRBV4-2; 8 nucleotides match TRBD2. The germline gives CDR1 LGHNA, CDR2 YNFKEQ. The CDR3 length is 16 residues. V lost 6 bases, J lost 8 bases, and 15 bases stayed unmatched.

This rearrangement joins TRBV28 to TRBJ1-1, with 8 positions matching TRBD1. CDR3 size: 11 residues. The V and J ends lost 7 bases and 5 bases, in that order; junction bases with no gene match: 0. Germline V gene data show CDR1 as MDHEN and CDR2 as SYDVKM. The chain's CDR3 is CASNRGTEAFF. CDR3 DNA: TGTGCCAGCAACAGGGGGACTGAAGCTTTCTTT.

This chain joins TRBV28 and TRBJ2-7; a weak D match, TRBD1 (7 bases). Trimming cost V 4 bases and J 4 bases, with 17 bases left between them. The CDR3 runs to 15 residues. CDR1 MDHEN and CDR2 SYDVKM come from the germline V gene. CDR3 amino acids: CASSSRDSHGYEQYF. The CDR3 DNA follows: TGTGCCAGCAGTTCGCGGGACAGTCACGGGTACGAGCAGTACTTC.

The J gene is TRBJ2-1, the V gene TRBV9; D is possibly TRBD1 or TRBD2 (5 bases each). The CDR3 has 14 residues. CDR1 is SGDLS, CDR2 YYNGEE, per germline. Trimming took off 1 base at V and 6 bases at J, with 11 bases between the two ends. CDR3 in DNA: TGTGCCAGCAGCGTATTCGGGGCGCCCAATGAGCAGTTCTTC. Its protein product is CASSVFGAPNEQFF.

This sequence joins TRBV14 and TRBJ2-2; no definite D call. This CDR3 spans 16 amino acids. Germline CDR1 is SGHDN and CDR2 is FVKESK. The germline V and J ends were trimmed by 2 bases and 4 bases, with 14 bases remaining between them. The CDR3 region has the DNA TGTGCCAGCAGCCAATGGGTAGACTCAAGCACCGGGGAGCTGTTTTTT. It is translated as CASSQWVDSSTGELFF.

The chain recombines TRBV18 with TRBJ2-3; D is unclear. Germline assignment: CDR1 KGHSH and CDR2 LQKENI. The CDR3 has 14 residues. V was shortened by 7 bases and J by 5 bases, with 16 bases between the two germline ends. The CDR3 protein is CASFQGGAQDTQYF. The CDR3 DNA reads TGTGCCAGCTTCCAAGGCGGTGCTCAAGATACGCAGTATTTT.

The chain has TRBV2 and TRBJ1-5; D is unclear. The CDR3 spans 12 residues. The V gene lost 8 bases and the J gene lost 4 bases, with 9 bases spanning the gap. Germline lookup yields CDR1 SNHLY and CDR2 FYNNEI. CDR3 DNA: TGTGCCAGCCGGGTGGGGAATCAGCCCCAGCATTTT. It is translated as CASRVGNQPQHF.

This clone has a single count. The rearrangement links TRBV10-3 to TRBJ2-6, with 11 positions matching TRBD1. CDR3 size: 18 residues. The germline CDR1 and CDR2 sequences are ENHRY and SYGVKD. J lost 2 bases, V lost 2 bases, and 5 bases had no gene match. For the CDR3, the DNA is TGTGCCATCAGTGAGGGCGGGACAGGGGGAACTGGGGCCAACGTCCTGACTTTC. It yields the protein CAISEGGTGGTGANVLTF.

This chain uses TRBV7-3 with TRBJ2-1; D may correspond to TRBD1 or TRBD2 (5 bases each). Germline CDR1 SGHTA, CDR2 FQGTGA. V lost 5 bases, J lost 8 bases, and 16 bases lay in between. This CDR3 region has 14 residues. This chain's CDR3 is CASSPGAIVHEQFF. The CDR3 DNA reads TGTGCCAGCAGCCCCGGGGCCATTGTCCATGAGCAGTTCTTC.

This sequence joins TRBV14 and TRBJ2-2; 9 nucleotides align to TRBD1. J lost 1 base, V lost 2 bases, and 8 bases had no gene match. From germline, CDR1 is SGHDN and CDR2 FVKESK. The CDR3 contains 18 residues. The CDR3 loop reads CASSQIWTGALNTGELFF. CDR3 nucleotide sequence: TGTGCCAGCAGCCAAATCTGGACAGGGGCCTTGAACACCGGGGAGCTGTTTTTT.

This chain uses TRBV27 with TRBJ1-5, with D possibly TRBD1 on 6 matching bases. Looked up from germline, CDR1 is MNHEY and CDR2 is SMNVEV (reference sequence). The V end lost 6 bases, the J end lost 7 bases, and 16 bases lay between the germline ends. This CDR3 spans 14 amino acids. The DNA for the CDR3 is TGTGCCAGCAGACCGGGACAACTAAACCAGCCCCAGCATTTT. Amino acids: CASRPGQLNQPQHF.

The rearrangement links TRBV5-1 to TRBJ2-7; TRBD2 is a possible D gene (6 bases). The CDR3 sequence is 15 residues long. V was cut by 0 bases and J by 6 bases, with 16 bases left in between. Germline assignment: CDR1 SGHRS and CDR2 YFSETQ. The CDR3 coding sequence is TGCGCCAGCAGCTTGGGGGGCGGGGTGAACACCGAGCAGTACTTC. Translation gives CASSLGGGVNTEQYF.

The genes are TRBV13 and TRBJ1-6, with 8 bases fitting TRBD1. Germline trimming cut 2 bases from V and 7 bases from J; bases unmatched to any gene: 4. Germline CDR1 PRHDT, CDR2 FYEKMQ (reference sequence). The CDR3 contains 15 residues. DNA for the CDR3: TGTGCCAGCAGCTTAAGGACAGGGTCGAATTCACCCCTCCACTTT. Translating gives CASSLRTGSNSPLHF. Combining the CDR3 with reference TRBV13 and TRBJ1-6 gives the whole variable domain AAGVIQSPRHLIKEKRETATLKCYPIPRHDTVYWYQQGPGQDPQFLISFYEKMQSDKGSIPDRFSAQQFSDYHSELNMSSLELGDSALYFCASSLRTGSNSPLHFGNGTRLTVT.

In DNA form, the CDR3 reads TGTGCCAGCAAGTATCGCAGTTACGAGCAGTACTTC. It specifies CASKYRSYEQYF. The V gene is TRBV27, the J gene TRBJ2-7; D is unclear. Trimming took off 7 bases at V and 4 bases at J, with 11 bases between the two ends. Per the germline V gene, CDR1 is MNHEY and CDR2 is SMNVEV (reference sequence). This CDR3 has 12 amino acids.

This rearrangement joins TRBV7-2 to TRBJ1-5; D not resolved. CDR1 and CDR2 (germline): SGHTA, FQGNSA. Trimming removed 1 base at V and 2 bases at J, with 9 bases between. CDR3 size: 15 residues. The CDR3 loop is CASSLEYGGNQPQHF. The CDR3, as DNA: TGTGCCAGCAGCTTAGAATATGGGGGCAATCAGCCCCAGCATTTT.

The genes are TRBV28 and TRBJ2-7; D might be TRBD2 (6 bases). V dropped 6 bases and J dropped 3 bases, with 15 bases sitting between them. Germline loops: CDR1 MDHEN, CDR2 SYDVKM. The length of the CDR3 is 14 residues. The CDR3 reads CASSRTRGIYEQYF. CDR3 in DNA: TGTGCCAGCAGCCGGACGCGGGGTATCTACGAGCAGTACTTC.

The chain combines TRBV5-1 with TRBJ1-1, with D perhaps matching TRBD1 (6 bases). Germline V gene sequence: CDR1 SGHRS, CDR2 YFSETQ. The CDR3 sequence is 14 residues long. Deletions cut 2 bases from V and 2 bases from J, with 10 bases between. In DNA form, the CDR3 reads TGCGCCAGCAGCTTTAGGACAGATAACACTGAAGCTTTCTTT. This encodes CASSFRTDNTEAFF.